The 17 T cell receptor beta chains in this list originate from one sample, sequenced in a study of CD8 T cells in Susac syndrome. With random hexamers, reverse transcription was performed on roughly 0.5 to 1 ug of RNA. One entry per CDR3 protein, called by TCRdb with MiXCR from the immunoSEQ multiplex PCR reads. The data show about 160,000 distinct CDR3 sequences, 85% to 95% seen once. Source material: CD4+ T cells from PBMCs. These receptors came from a human donor in good health.

The table lists this clonotype with a count of one. The genes are TRBV2 and TRBJ1-1; D is possibly TRBD1 (6 bases). V shed 6 bases and J shed 7 bases, with 18 bases lying between them. The CDR3 totals 14 residues. Germline V gene sequence: CDR1 SNHLY, CDR2 FYNNEI. CDR3 region: CASRAQPGTFEAFF. CDR3 bases: TGTGCCAGCAGGGCACAACCTGGGACATTTGAAGCTTTCTTT.

The chain has TRBV7-9 and TRBJ1-4; a possible D gene is TRBD1 (5 bases). Trimming stripped 1 base from V and 10 bases from J, with 16 bases between. Germline assignment: CDR1 SEHNR and CDR2 FQNEAQ (reference sequence). This CDR3 contains 15 residues. CDR3 sequence: CASSLGQPQTGKLFF. The CDR3 DNA reads as TGTGCCAGCAGCTTAGGACAGCCTCAAACTGGAAAACTGTTTTTT.

This chain joins TRBV3-1 and TRBJ2-7; 13 positions match TRBD2. CDR1 and CDR2 from the germline V gene are LGHDT and YNNKEL (reference sequence). With 4 bases clipped from V and 2 bases from J, the junction kept 8 bases outside the gene matches. CDR3 size: 17 residues. CDR3 coding DNA: TGTGCCAGCAGCCGGACTAGCGGGAGAACCCTGCCCTACGAGCAGTACTTC. Translated, it gives CASSRTSGRTLPYEQYF.

CDR3 sequence (DNA): TGTGCCAGCAGCCTCGGGACAGCAGAGACCCAGTACTTC. It is translated as CASSLGTAETQYF. V usage is TRBV3-1 and J usage is TRBJ2-5; 7 nucleotides align to TRBD1. V dropped 4 bases and J dropped 4; count of bases not matched to a gene: 3. Looked up from germline, CDR1 is LGHDT and CDR2 is YNNKEL (reference sequence). The CDR3 is made up of 13 amino acids.

This chain uses TRBV11-2 with TRBJ2-3; no firm D call. The V gene lost 0 bases and the J gene lost 1 base, with 8 bases spanning the gap. CDR1 and CDR2 (germline): SGHAT, FQNNGV. The CDR3 runs 15 residues. CDR3 in amino acids: CASSLDTDGTDTQYF. CDR3 DNA sequence: TGTGCCAGCAGCTTAGATACGGATGGCACAGATACGCAGTATTTT.

V is TRBV19 and J is TRBJ1-5; TRBD1 matches at 10 bases. V shed 6 bases, J shed 4 bases, and the junction held 9 bases outside the gene matches. Germline CDR1 and CDR2: LNHDA and SQIVND (reference sequence). This CDR3 spans 16 amino acids. CDR3 bases: TGTGCCAGTAGCACCGACAGGGGGCTTGGAAATCAGCCCCAGCATTTT. The encoded protein is CASSTDRGLGNQPQHF.

The rearrangement uses TRBV25-1 and TRBJ2-7; D may be TRBD1 (5 bases). Trimming pared 3 bases from V and 4 bases from J, leaving 13 bases between. Germline V gene sequence: CDR1 MGHDK, CDR2 SYGVNS. There are 14 residues in the CDR3. The CDR3 sequence: CASSDRTFFYEQYF. The DNA of the CDR3 is TGTGCCAGCAGTGACCGGACATTCTTTTACGAGCAGTACTTC.

The gene calls are TRBV20-1 and TRBJ2-2; a possible D gene is TRBD2 (7 bases). V was shortened by 3 bases and J by 5 bases, with 10 bases between the two germline ends. The CDR3 length is 13 residues. Germline values: CDR1 DFQATT, CDR2 SNEGSKA (reference sequence). The CDR3 bases are TGCAGTGCTAGCGGGGGGCTAACCGGGGAGCTGTTTTTT. It codes for CSASGGLTGELFF.

This clonotype was picked up one time. V is TRBV6-5 and J is TRBJ2-5; TRBD1 or TRBD2 may be the D gene (5 bases each). The germline V and J ends were trimmed by 5 bases and 7 bases, with 20 bases remaining between them. The germline V gene encodes CDR1 MNHEY and CDR2 SVGAGI. The CDR3 runs 15 residues. CDR3 nucleotides: TGTGCCAGCAGTGCACGGGGCAGGTCTTCTTCGACCCAGTACTTC. This encodes CASSARGRSSSTQYF.

This chain uses TRBV20-1 with TRBJ1-6; D unclear. V was clipped by 3 bases and J by 0 bases, with 6 bases between them. Germline CDR1 is DFQATT and CDR2 is SNEGSKA (reference sequence). The CDR3 extends over 14 amino acids. CDR3 sequence reads: CSASWNSYNSPLHF. The CDR3, as DNA: TGCAGTGCTAGTTGGAACTCCTATAATTCACCCCTCCACTTT.

The chain links TRBV20-1 to TRBJ2-4; D might be TRBD1 or TRBD2, each matching 5 bases. The ends were cut back, 1 base at V and 0 bases at J, with 13 bases in the middle. The germline V gene has CDR1 DFQATT and CDR2 SNEGSKA (reference sequence). The CDR3 is 16 residues long. CDR3 amino acids: CSARGGISSAKNIQYF. The CDR3 DNA follows: TGCAGTGCTAGAGGGGGGATTTCATCAGCCAAAAACATTCAGTACTTC.

The gene calls are TRBV3-1 and TRBJ2-2; no clear D. This CDR3 has 11 residues. V was cut by 2 bases and J by 5 bases, with 0 bases left in between. Germline CDR1 LGHDT, CDR2 YNNKEL (reference sequence). Here the CDR3 DNA reads TGTGCCAGCAGCCAAACCGGGGAGCTGTTTTTT. Its protein is CASSQTGELFF.

The chain joins TRBV5-1 to TRBJ1-1; D gene uncertain. V gave up 4 bases and J gave up 6 bases, with 13 bases separating them. The CDR3 covers 13 residues. Germline CDR1 reads SGHRS; CDR2 reads YFSETQ. CDR3 sequence (DNA): TGCGCCAGCAGCGCGGGGTCTTATCCTGAAGCTTTCTTT. Translated: CASSAGSYPEAFF.

V and J are TRBV6-5 and TRBJ1-1, with D unclear. V was shortened by 5 bases and J by 1 base, with 8 bases between the two germline ends. Germline lookup yields CDR1 MNHEY and CDR2 SVGAGI. The length of the CDR3 is 13 residues. CDR3 residues: CASSQQQNTEAFF. CDR3 DNA sequence: TGTGCCAGCAGTCAACAGCAGAACACTGAAGCTTTCTTT.

Only one count was recorded for this clonotype. The gene calls are TRBV27 and TRBJ2-7; D not resolved. The CDR3 has 13 amino acids. V lost 5 bases, J lost 2 bases, and 10 bases lay in between. The V gene's germline CDR1 is MNHEY and CDR2 SMNVEV (reference sequence). The CDR3, as DNA: TGTGCCAGCAGTCCCATGGGCGCCTACGAGCAGTACTTC. Protein product: CASSPMGAYEQYF.

This sequence joins TRBV5-6 and TRBJ1-4, with 7 bases identical to TRBD1. The CDR3 consists of 16 residues. CDR1 and CDR2 (germline): SGHDT, YYEEEE. V was pared by 4 bases and J by 2 bases, with 8 bases of the junction left unmatched. The CDR3 protein is CASSDTGERTNEKLFF. In DNA form, the CDR3 reads TGTGCCAGCAGCGATACAGGGGAGCGGACTAATGAAAAACTGTTTTTT.

This chain connects TRBV2 to TRBJ2-2, with D possibly TRBD1 on 6 matching bases. The germline V gene has CDR1 SNHLY and CDR2 FYNNEI. This CDR3 is built from 13 residues. Deletions cut 6 bases from V and 7 bases from J, with 12 bases between. DNA for the CDR3: TGTGCCAGCAGGGACAGCCTCTACGGGGAGCTGTTTTTT. Translated, it gives CASRDSLYGELFF. The full variable domain, rest sourced from reference TRBV2 and TRBJ2-2, is EPEVTQTPSHQVTQMGQEVILRCVPISNHLYFYWYRQILGQKVEFLVSFYNNEISEKSEIFDDQFSVERPDGSNFTLKIRSTKLEDSAMYFCASRDSLYGELFFGEGSRLTVL.